This T cell receptor (beta chain) is from a study of cytomegalovirus exposure and HLA in healthy donors (TCRdb year 2017). Some background on the complete study: An earlier analysis of roughly 500 of the donors reported roughly 300 Gb of sequence data and 117 million unique TCR beta sequences obtained from some 170 million T cells. In an earlier analysis of more than 550 of the donors, high-throughput TCR beta sequencing was used to judge whether each TCR beta V gene segment behaved as functional or pseudogenic. About five DR-DQ haplotypes were handled as single units for association and clustering because linkage in the cohort was strong. To predict cytomegalovirus infection status, the study combined high-throughput TCR immunosequencing, statistical association of individual TCRs with disease status, and machine learning. Donor age, sex, ethnicity and CMV serostatus were collected together with the repertoire data. Rather than using new phenotypic data, the later analysis identified candidate immune exposures from TCR beta sequences and from how often those sequences occurred across donors. Using immunosequencing, the study profiled T cell repertoires from some 670 subjects and related those repertoires to cytomegalovirus serostatus. Every repertoire in the discovery cohort had been generated on one and the same sequencing platform. An early release covering more than 500 HLA-typed donors comprised about 300 gigabases of sequencing data and around 85 million unique TCR sequences. Typing coverage differed by locus: A, B, C, DRB1 and DQB1 were typed in about 620-640 donors, DQA1 in about 550, DPA1 in 600 to 610, and DPB1 in just under 480. HLA typing covered class I and class II loci at four-digit resolution. A later analysis re-analyzed previously published TCR beta repertoires from 600 to 850 donors and added high-resolution HLA genotyping to study TCR occurrence patterns. Of the roughly 420 genotyped donors, 80% to 90% were placed in the genetic ancestry cluster associated with self-reported Caucasian donors. Across about 380 genotyped donors of the cohort, an average of roughly 230,000 unique TCR beta nucleotide sequences per donor were sequenced, and approximately 19% of those sequences were non-productive. Besides the first cohort of roughly 640 subjects, a separate validation cohort made up of 120 different subjects was used. The study aimed to test whether cataloging public T cell receptors could reveal signatures of past pathogen exposure. In a later genetic analysis, genome-wide SNP genotypes for about three fifths of the roughly 670 donors were used, and that subset was treated as a discovery cohort. What the research found in general, with its limitations: A later analysis associated around 16,000 TCR beta sequences with specific HLA alleles at a false discovery rate of 0.05. CMV serostatus was the only immune exposure information available for the cohort. Some IMGT-functional V segments, including TRBV6-2 and TRBV6-3, could not be distinguished by the 87-base-pair reads and were therefore excluded. In a later analysis, the rate of TCR association differed among HLA loci, with DRB1 alleles having the most associated TCRs and HLA-C alleles having the fewest. The cohort was sequenced for TCR beta chains only, and without alpha or paired-chain data the features that could be detected were limited. Compared with equally common non-associated chains, HLA-associated TCR beta chains in a later analysis were more clonally expanded and had lower generation probabilities. The authors suggested that the approach could potentially be generalized to other disease states and immunological phenotypes. Roughly uniform sequencing depth across donors was assumed in presence/absence analyses, although this assumption may not hold. A further reported finding was that TCR beta sequences accurately predicted the HLA-A and HLA-B alleles for most subjects in the first cohort. According to a later analysis, parvovirus B19, influenza, CMV and Epstein-Barr virus appeared linked to several top co-occurrence clusters. According to a later genetic analysis, donors in an Asian-associated ancestry cluster had fewer N-insertions in productive TCRs than the approximately 670-donor mean. In the study, about 150 TCR beta chains were listed as associated with cytomegalovirus. In an earlier analysis of fewer than 750 of the donors, most TCR beta V segments were observed in productive rearrangements about 87% or about 30% of the time, broadly matching IMGT annotations. In a later analysis, most CMV-associated TCR beta chains were found to appear HLA-restricted, with HLA associations seemingly driven largely by CMV exposure. Cytomegalovirus status was reported to be diagnosed by the classifier with high specificity and sensitivity in both the original and validation cohorts. Linkage disequilibrium might explain the correlated functional status among segregating V segments, but an unknown experimental factor could not be excluded. The sequencing pipeline was judged likely to have produced a cluster of highly shared sequence variants as a technical artifact. Strong co-occurrence of HLA alleles, especially DR and DQ, made assigning TCR associations to individual alleles difficult. A later genetic analysis associated a missense DCLRE1C variant with V-gene and J-gene trimming of TCR beta chains, and an independent cohort replicated the association. The earlier analysis of approximately 590 of the donors excluded approximately 15 rarely observed V segments, including chromosome 9 orphons, because counts were too low. Because some donors lacked HLA typing at each locus, the association tests relied only on the typed subset. In vitro tests confirmed that a few of the cytomegalovirus-associated TCR beta chains recognize cytomegalovirus antigens. Most TCR sequences were seen in very few donors, while some public TCRs were found in many individuals.

Remarks on this clone: Its antigen is still unknown. Qualities for individual bases were not recorded, and no much larger clone is one base off.

The CDR3 sequence holds 15 residues, the cysteine and phenylalanine included. Kept here is only the CDR3 DNA, which spans 45 bases and is read in frame from base 1. CDR1 MNHEY and CDR2 SMNVEV were looked up in the germline V gene (reference sequence). Between the V and J ends, shortened by 1 base and 2 bases respectively, the junction contains 11 bases. The library came from the immunoSEQ multiplex PCR assay. For the multiplex PCR, a mixture combining 60 forward primers for TCR Vbeta segments and 13 reverse primers for TCR Jbeta segments was used. The CDR3 region of rearranged TCR beta genes was amplified from genomic DNA by a multiplex PCR assay. Amplified TCR beta libraries were sequenced as 87-base-pair reads on the Illumina HiSeq System. The source study handled its data this way. In a later analysis, roughly 80 million unique TCR beta chains were counted across the roughly 610 repertoires, and roughly 10 million of these chains were shared by at least two donors. Raw reads were error-corrected and collapsed into unique sequences with a nearest-neighbor algorithm that merged closely related sequences to remove PCR and sequencing errors. CDR3 sequences were aligned to IMGT reference sequences to assign V, D and J gene segments. For a sequence to be retained, a match of at least six nucleotides was required to both a V gene segment and a J gene segment. Rearrangements were called productive when the CDR3 lacked stop codons and stayed in frame with V and J; all others were non-productive. Following IMGT convention, CDR3 was defined as the stretch from the second conserved V-encoded cysteine to the conserved J-encoded phenylalanine. The earlier analysis of 587 of the donors excluded any sequence lacking an unambiguous match to a single V gene segment. An earlier analysis of several hundred of the donors called V segments functional above 56.7% productive rearrangements and segregating when the between-donor standard deviation exceeded 5%. A statistical classification framework was built for diagnosing cytomegalovirus status from the catalog of TCR beta chain sequences. In a later analysis, V and J genes were assigned by comparing TCR nucleotide sequences against IMGT/GENE-DB human TR gene sequences. A later analysis assigned CDR3 sequences and most-parsimonious VDJ recombination scenarios with the TCRdist pipeline. In a later analysis, each TCR beta chain was defined by its CDR3 amino acid sequence together with its V-gene family, and reads without a unique V-gene family were excluded. To address suspected cross-contamination and a sequencing artifact, a later analysis removed around 600 highly shared, low-generation-probability nucleotide sequences. A later analysis calculated a clonal expansion index for each public chain from normalized within-repertoire ranks of inferred template counts. In a later analysis, generation probabilities were computed using a VDJ recombination model fitted to out-of-frame rearrangements, and the results were checked against IGoR. A later analysis scored TCR-TCR, TCR-HLA and TCR-CMV co-occurrence with hypergeometric tests, applying a repertoire-size bias correction to TCR pairs. A later analysis estimated false discovery rates by permuting HLA or CMV assignments 20 times. A later analysis grouped co-occurring TCRs with DBSCAN, adding TCRdist sequence similarity when clustering within HLA-allele-positive subsets. For co-occurrence clustering, repertoires with fewer than 30,000 or more than 120,000 public chains were excluded, along with five repertoires with anomalous nucleotide sharing. TCRdb stores this immuneACCESS table with in-frame sequences only. Part of the clones is absent; in the studies checked, under half of the shortfall reflects unresolved V genes, and no reason is known for the rest. V and J calls and clone size come straight from that table; D and trimming were deduced from the DNA. The sample records tens of thousands of clones, around 78% of which are singletons. The ten largest clones add up to approximately 2.7% of the sample.

In total, fewer than 750 healthy bone marrow donors made up the cohort. Cohort members were all nominally healthy when sampled, although unrecorded immune exposures were likely present. The donor tested CMV seropositive and was one of the 289 seropositive cohort members. Every donor gave a peripheral blood sample, and the peripheral blood mononuclear cells from that sample were used for TCR beta sequencing. Genomic DNA extraction from the blood cell samples was performed with the Qiagen DNeasy Blood Extraction Kit. The sample consisted of PBMCs. The chain is encoded by TRBV27 joined to TRBJ1-2; the D gene is not confidently resolved. This TCR was sampled from a male donor in good health and CMV-seropositive. The CDR3 amino acid sequence is: CASSLWATRNYGYTF. The DNA sequence is given as TGTGCCAGCAGTTTATGGGCGACCCGAAACTATGGCTACACCTTC.